This T cell receptor (beta chain) comes out of a study of CXCR3-negative and CXCR3-positive naive CD8 T cells. Of note for this clonotype: Its target is unknown.

Per germline, CDR1 SGHTA and CDR2 FQGTGA. This CDR3 contains 13 residues. TRB cDNA was prepared as libraries by UMI-labeled 5' RACE. Reanalyzing the 5' RACE reads, TCRdb keeps one entry per CDR3 protein, without DNA. Across 45,000 or so distinct CDR3 sequences, the top ten clones capture approximately 15% of the sample. Study conclusions and caveats: Diversity was high in both naive subsets and much lower in memory cells. Cryopreserved cells partially lost CXCR3 expression, and fresh PBMCs were used in most assays. Naive cells that were CXCR3-negative or CXCR3-positive used TRBV-TRBJ genes alike, while memory cells diverged.

Sorts that each held 300,000 cells were run in triplicate for every CD8+ T cell subset. The sequenced sample was memory CD8+ T cells from blood. The chain recombines TRBV7-3 with TRBJ2-5; TCRdb proposes TRBD1, but this gene call is untestable without DNA. The sequence was collected from a human donor in good health. Some clones in this sample may be carry-over from other donors' samples. CDR3 residues: CASSSGPQETQYF.